The 32 T cell receptor beta chains presented below share a single source sample, sequenced in a study of T cell repertoires in cytomegalovirus infection (dated by TCRdb to between 2017 and 2020). For sequencing, an Illumina HiSeq 1500 was employed. TCRdb reanalyzed the raw reads on its own, using fastp at Q25 for trimming and MiXCR for clone calling, and kept in-frame beta chains. Duplicate CDR3 protein sequences are folded into a single record with the most common DNA and genes. The sample table lists under 850,000 distinct CDR3 sequences, roughly 36% of them with a count of one. About 2.8% of the sample goes to the ten largest clones. Specimen: PBMCs. These receptors all come from a human donor in good health (CMV status not recorded). Some clones in this sample may be carry-over from other donors' samples.

The chain uses TRBV24-1 and TRBJ2-7; D is undetermined. Germline loops: CDR1 KGHDR, CDR2 SFDVKD. CDR3 length: 13 amino acids. V was clipped by 3 bases and J by 3 bases, with 8 bases between them. As DNA, the CDR3 is TGTGCCACCAGTGATCGGCTCTTCTACGAGCAGTACTTC. Translation gives CATSDRLFYEQYF.

The rearrangement links TRBV19 to TRBJ1-6; 9 nucleotides align to TRBD1. J lost 14 bases, V lost 7 bases, and 12 bases had no gene match. CDR3 length: 14 amino acids. Germline V lookup: CDR1 LNHDA, CDR2 SQIVND (reference sequence). The CDR3 reads CASTPGQGIFTLHF. Here the CDR3 DNA reads TGTGCCAGTACTCCGGGACAGGGAATTTTCACCCTCCACTTT. Supplemented by reference TRBV19 and TRBJ1-6, the full variable domain reads DGGITQSPKYLFRKEGQNVTLSCEQNLNHDAMYWYRQDPGQGLRLIYYSQIVNDFQKGDIAEGYSVSREKKESFPLTVTSAQKNPTAFYLCASTPGQGIFTLHFGNGTRLTVT.

Worth noting for this clonotype: Since the CDR3 does not end with the conserved phenylalanine or tryptophan, this likely comes from a read error. The DNA is omitted, as the CDR3 cannot be located on it reliably, and the CDR3 follows TCRdb's listing. The V gene is TRBV7-9, the J gene TRBJ2-7; the table's TRBD1 call for D was not verified on the DNA. The germline CDR1 and CDR2 sequences are SEHNR and FQNEAQ (reference sequence). The CDR3 contains 13 residues when both ends are counted. The CDR3 reads CASSPGQGYEHYL.

The CDR3 sequence: CSAPASGSLLETQYF. CDR3 in DNA: TGCAGTGCGCCGGCTAGCGGGAGCCTTTTGGAGACCCAGTACTTC. The V gene is TRBV20-1, the J gene TRBJ2-5; 10 bases match TRBD2. CDR3 length equals 15 residues. Unmatched junction bases numbered 12, after V lost 6 bases and J lost 5 bases. The germline V gene has CDR1 DFQATT and CDR2 SNEGSKA (reference sequence).

This clonotype was detected only a few times. The rearrangement links TRBV28 to TRBJ1-3; TRBD1 might be the D (5 bases). CDR3 length: 15 residues. Germline assignment: CDR1 MDHEN and CDR2 SYDVKM. With 6 bases removed from V and 0 bases from J, the gap between germline ends came to 12 bases. The CDR3 protein is CASRDDSLSGNTIYF. The CDR3 region has the DNA TGTGCCAGCAGAGACGACAGCCTCTCTGGAAACACCATATATTTT.

This clonotype has a handful of counts. The V call is TRBV28, the J call TRBJ1-1; the D is unclear. Germline assignment: CDR1 MDHEN and CDR2 SYDVKM. This CDR3 has 15 residues. V lost 2 bases and J lost 1, with 11 bases in between. DNA of the CDR3: TGTGCCAGCAGTTTAGTGAGACAATGGAACACTGAAGCTTTCTTT. Translating gives CASSLVRQWNTEAFF.

The rearrangement uses TRBV27 and TRBJ1-5; no reliable D call. Germline assignment: CDR1 MNHEY and CDR2 SMNVEV (reference sequence). The CDR3 is 13 amino acids. Trimming left V 2 bases short and J 6 bases short, with 8 bases between. The CDR3 protein is CASSLLSGQPQHF. CDR3 bases: TGTGCCAGCAGTTTACTTTCGGGTCAGCCCCAGCATTTT.

V is TRBV27 and J is TRBJ1-5; 8 bases are shared with TRBD1. Germline assignment: CDR1 MNHEY and CDR2 SMNVEV (reference sequence). V shed 5 bases and J 5 bases; nucleotides not matched to a gene: 8. The CDR3 length is 15 residues. CDR3 bases: TGTGCCAGCAGTCCGAGGACAGGGAATTATCAGCCCCAGCATTTT. This sequence encodes CASSPRTGNYQPQHF.

V is TRBV5-5 and J is TRBJ1-1; D call uncertain. CDR1 SGHKS and CDR2 YYEKEE come from the germline V gene (reference sequence). The V gene lost 0 bases and the J gene lost 4 bases, with 13 bases spanning the gap. The CDR3 spans 15 residues. The CDR3 reads CASSLGGVMGTEAFF. The CDR3 DNA reads TGTGCCAGCAGCTTGGGAGGCGTTATGGGCACTGAAGCTTTCTTT.

The V gene is TRBV6-2 or TRBV6-3, the J gene TRBJ2-4; tentatively, D is TRBD1 or TRBD2 (5 bases each). The V end lost 10 bases, the J end lost 13 bases, and 20 bases lay between the germline ends. The CDR3 is made up of 12 amino acids. Per germline, CDR1 MNHEY and CDR2 SVGEGT. The CDR3 DNA follows: TGTGCCACTTCAGAAGATTCGGGACGGCAGTACTTC. It encodes CATSEDSGRQYF.

The CDR3 here is CASSLDQPYEQYF. CDR3 DNA sequence: TGTGCCAGCAGCTTAGACCAGCCCTACGAGCAGTACTTC. The V and J genes are TRBV7-2 and TRBJ2-7; D remains unclear. The CDR3 runs 13 residues. V lost 1 base and J 2 bases, leaving 6 bases between the germline ends. Germline V lookup: CDR1 SGHTA, CDR2 FQGNSA.

This chain links TRBV19 with TRBJ1-2, with TRBD1 matching over 9 bases. V lost 7 bases to trimming and J lost 4 bases; unmatched junction nucleotides: 7. Germline CDR1 is LNHDA and CDR2 is SQIVND (reference sequence). CDR3 size: 14 residues. The chain's CDR3 is CASTVDRGFYGYTF. CDR3 nucleotides: TGTGCCAGTACTGTGGACAGGGGATTCTATGGCTACACCTTC.

The chain uses TRBV7-6 and TRBJ2-1; 9 bases are a match to TRBD1. Germline V gene lookup returns CDR1 SGHVS and CDR2 FNYEAQ. V was pared by 5 bases and J by 6 bases, with 8 bases of the junction left unmatched. This CDR3 is 15 amino acids long. As DNA, the CDR3 is TGTGCCAGCAGCCCCCCGGGACAGGGTACCAATGAGCAGTTCTTC. Its protein is CASSPPGQGTNEQFF. Together with reference TRBV7-6 and TRBJ2-1, the CDR3 gives the full variable domain: GAGVSQSPRYKVTKRGQDVALRCDPISGHVSLYWYRQALGQGPEFLTYFNYEAQQDKSGLPNDRFSAERPEGSISTLTIQRTEQRDSAMYRCASSPPGQGTNEQFFGPGTRLTVL.

Concerning this clonotype itself: The junction departs from the called germline gene at one end, perhaps through a read error. The DNA for the CDR3 is TGTGCCAGCAGCGAGGGTGGGGTCCCTGAGACCCAGTACTTC. Encoded protein: CASSEGGVPETQYF. V usage is TRBV4-1 and J usage is TRBJ2-5, with D possibly being TRBD2 (5 bases). Germline CDR1 reads MGHRA; CDR2 reads YSYEKL. The CDR3 sequence is 14 residues long.

The CDR3 nucleotides read TGTGCCAGCAGTTTACGACAGGGGGGACATCAGCCCCAGCATTTT. This translates into CASSLRQGGHQPQHF. This chain joins TRBV12-3 or TRBV12-4 and TRBJ1-5; 9 nucleotides align to TRBD1. With 2 bases clipped from V and 5 bases from J, the junction kept 4 bases outside the gene matches. This CDR3 region has 15 residues.

On this clonotype itself: One base away lies a much larger clone, so this may be a sequencing read error. V is TRBV7-2 and J is TRBJ2-3, with D unclear. The CDR3 runs 19 residues. The germline V gene encodes CDR1 SGHTA and CDR2 FQGNSA. The CDR3, as DNA: TGTGCCAGCAGCTTAGTGGCGGTTGCAGTGAGTGGTAGCACAGAGACGCAGTATTTT. Its translation is CASSLVAVAVSGSTETQYF.

This clonotype has more than one count but fewer than ten. V gene TRBV5-6 combines with J gene TRBJ2-7; TRBD1 agrees at 10 bases. CDR3 length: 15 residues. From germline, CDR1 is SGHDT and CDR2 YYEEEE. V was clipped by 4 bases and J by 6 bases; unmatched bases: 10. The CDR3 loop is CASSPADRGPGEQYF. CDR3 nucleotide sequence: TGTGCCAGCAGCCCCGCCGACAGGGGGCCAGGCGAGCAGTACTTC.

J is TRBJ2-7 and V is TRBV28, with unresolved D. V was shortened by 8 bases and J by 0 bases, with 11 bases between the two germline ends. Looked up from germline, CDR1 is MDHEN and CDR2 is SYDVKM. The length of the CDR3 is 13 residues. This chain's CDR3 is CASGRPTSYEQYF. The CDR3 coding sequence is TGTGCCAGCGGGCGCCCAACCTCCTACGAGCAGTACTTC. Full variable domain (rest looked up from reference TRBV28 and TRBJ2-7): DVKVTQSSRYLVKRTGEKVFLECVQDMDHENMFWYRQDPGLGLRLIYFSYDVKMKEKGDIPEGYSVSREKKERFSLILESASTNQTSMYLCASGRPTSYEQYFGPGTRLTVT.

The chain recombines TRBV24-1 with TRBJ2-2; D call uncertain. The ends were cut back, 4 bases at V and 5 bases at J, with 7 bases in the middle. CDR3 size: 13 residues. Per the germline V gene, CDR1 is KGHDR and CDR2 is SFDVKD. The CDR3 loop is CATSESKTGELFF. In DNA form, the CDR3 reads TGTGCCACCAGTGAATCTAAGACCGGGGAGCTGTTTTTT.

Regarding this clonotype: This could be a read error, since a much larger clone is one nucleotide away. The chain uses TRBV28 and TRBJ2-7; D ambiguous. Germline-derived CDR1 and CDR2 are MDHEN and SYDVKM. This CDR3 is 13 amino acids long. Trimming left V 3 bases short and J 6 bases short, with 12 bases between. This CDR3 is CASSFGPTSEQYF. CDR3 sequence (DNA): TGTGCCAGCAGTTTTGGACCTACCTCCGAGCAGTACTTC.

This clonotype has a single count. The junction departs from the called germline gene at one end, perhaps through a read error. The chain is built from TRBV18 and TRBJ1-2; TRBD1 might be the D (5 bases). In germline, CDR1 is KGHSH, CDR2 LQKENI. CDR3 length equals 16 residues. The DNA for the CDR3 is TGTGCCAGCTCACCACCCCCGACAGTTAACTTCTATTGCTACACCTTC. Protein: CASSPPPTVNFYCYTF.

This chain links TRBV12-3 or TRBV12-4 with TRBJ1-1; 9 bases are a match to TRBD1. The CDR3 runs to 16 residues. With 3 bases clipped from V and 4 bases from J, the junction kept 9 bases outside the gene matches. The CDR3 loop reads CASSFWAGQGITEAFF. Here the CDR3 DNA reads TGTGCCAGCAGTTTTTGGGCAGGACAGGGGATCACTGAAGCTTTCTTT.

As to this clonotype: This is likely a read error, given that the CDR3 carries no conserved phenylalanine or tryptophan at its end. Because the CDR3's place on the DNA is in doubt, the DNA is left out and the CDR3 is given as listed by TCRdb. V and J are TRBV7-9 and TRBJ1-4; the table assigns TRBD1, which was not confirmed against the DNA. The CDR3 totals 12 residues, both ends included. Germline V gives CDR1 SEHNR, CDR2 FQNEAQ (reference sequence). CDR3 residues: CASSLGVTGLVL.

This clonotype was observed a few times. The rearrangement uses TRBV7-9 and TRBJ2-5; the D call may be TRBD1 or TRBD2 (5 bases each). The CDR3 has 16 residues. Trimming removed 5 bases at V and 2 bases at J, with 18 bases between. Germline values: CDR1 SEHNR, CDR2 FQNEAQ (reference sequence). CDR3 DNA sequence: TGTGCCAGCAGCCCCACCGGGACCGTGGAACAAGAGACCCAGTACTTC. This translates into CASSPTGTVEQETQYF.

The V and J genes are TRBV28 and TRBJ2-7, with 11 bases fitting TRBD1. V lost 8 bases, J lost 3 bases, and 21 bases stayed unmatched. Germline assignment: CDR1 MDHEN and CDR2 SYDVKM. The CDR3 runs to 19 residues. The CDR3 is CASSLPPIWDRGAGYEQYF. DNA for the CDR3: TGTGCCAGCTCTTTACCCCCTATTTGGGACAGGGGGGCGGGCTACGAGCAGTACTTC.

This clonotype was detected many times. The V and J genes are TRBV7-2 and TRBJ1-1; D not certain. CDR3 size: 13 residues. V was clipped by 1 base and J by 5 bases, with 8 bases between them. Germline CDR1 and CDR2: SGHTA and FQGNSA. The CDR3 is CASSLGRKTEAFF. CDR3 nucleotide sequence: TGTGCCAGCAGCTTAGGGCGGAAAACTGAAGCTTTCTTT.

This chain uses TRBV28 with TRBJ1-2; tentative D call: TRBD1 (5 bases). V was pared by 4 bases and J by 4 bases, with 16 bases between. This CDR3 contains 15 residues. The germline CDR1 and CDR2 sequences are MDHEN and SYDVKM. CDR3 DNA: TGTGCCAGCAGTTCCCTCAGGGAAGGAAGCTATGGCTACACCTTC. Its translation: CASSSLREGSYGYTF.

This rearrangement joins TRBV24-1 to TRBJ2-7, with D perhaps matching TRBD1 (6 bases). The germline V gene has CDR1 KGHDR and CDR2 SFDVKD. Trimming cost V 4 bases and J 2 bases, with 14 bases left between them. CDR3 length: 15 residues. Written as DNA, the CDR3 is TGTGCCACCAGTGACCCTCTGACAGGAGCCTACGAGCAGTACTTC. Translation gives CATSDPLTGAYEQYF.

This clonotype showed up just a few times. J is TRBJ2-1 and V is TRBV6-2 or TRBV6-3; D gene ambiguous. Trimming took off 8 bases at V and 4 bases at J, with 12 bases between the two ends. Germline assignment: CDR1 MNHEY and CDR2 SVGEGT. The CDR3 sequence is 13 residues long. The CDR3 is CASLDNMYNEQFF. The CDR3 DNA sequence: TGTGCCAGCCTTGATAACATGTACAATGAGCAGTTCTTC.

Note on this clonotype: In this CDR3 the conserved last residue, phenylalanine or tryptophan, is missing, so a read error is likely. The V gene is TRBV4-2, the J gene TRBJ2-7, with 7 bases fitting TRBD2. With V trimmed by 1 base and J by 2 bases, 5 bases remained unmatched. Germline CDR1 and CDR2: LGHNA and YNFKEQ. The CDR3 runs 15 residues. This CDR3 is CASSQVTGGPYEQYL. The DNA for the CDR3 is TGTGCCAGCAGCCAAGTGACGGGAGGTCCCTACGAGCAGTACTTA.

The V call is TRBV6-5, the J call TRBJ2-5, with 16 bases identical to TRBD2. The J segment lost 1 base and the V segment lost 9 bases, leaving 8 bases of the junction unmatched. The CDR3 has 17 residues. Germline CDR1 MNHEY, CDR2 SVGAGI. DNA of the CDR3: TGTGCCAGAAGTAGAGGGACTAGCGGGAGGGCCCAAGAGACCCAGTACTTC. It encodes CARSRGTSGRAQETQYF.

J is TRBJ2-7 and V is TRBV7-8, with D unclear. With 4 bases removed from V and 6 bases from J, the gap between germline ends came to 10 bases. CDR3 length: 12 residues. Germline CDR1 and CDR2: SGHVS and FQNEAQ. CDR3 loop: CASSSESPEQYF. CDR3 DNA: TGTGCCAGCAGCTCCGAGTCGCCCGAGCAGTACTTC.